This entry lists 11 T cell receptor beta chains sequenced from one sample in a study of CD8 T cells in Susac syndrome. RNA, at about 0.45 to 1 ug, was reverse transcribed with random hexamers. In TCRdb, the immunoSEQ multiplex PCR reads were re-called with MiXCR into one record per CDR3 protein. The sample consists of a few hundred thousand distinct CDR3 sequences, about 90% of them appearing once. The sample was CD4+ T cells from PBMCs. The receptors were gathered from a human donor with multiple sclerosis.

This CDR3 reads CASSRTSGDQGTGELFF. DNA of the CDR3: TGTGCCAGCAGCCGGACTAGCGGGGATCAGGGCACCGGGGAGCTGTTTTTT. The chain combines TRBV2 with TRBJ2-2, with TRBD2 identical over 12 bases. There are 17 residues in the CDR3. Germline values: CDR1 SNHLY, CDR2 FYNNEI. The J segment lost 4 bases and the V segment lost 6 bases, leaving 9 bases of the junction unmatched.

The V gene is TRBV11-2, the J gene TRBJ2-5; the match to TRBD2 covers 13 bases. In germline, CDR1 is SGHAT, CDR2 FQNNGV. Trimming took 0 bases from V and 1 from J; bases not matched to a gene: 8. The CDR3 spans 19 residues. In nucleotides, the CDR3 is TGTGCCAGCAGCTTAGATGGACTAGCGGGAGCCCTTGGCCAAGAGACCCAGTACTTC. Its translation: CASSLDGLAGALGQETQYF.

In its sample, this clonotype was seen a few times. The chain couples TRBV19 to TRBJ2-7; D may be TRBD2 (5 bases). The CDR3 sequence is 13 residues long. V was pared by 5 bases and J by 2 bases, with 10 bases between. The germline V gene has CDR1 LNHDA and CDR2 SQIVND (reference sequence). The CDR3 loop is CASSSPAAYEQYF. The CDR3 DNA follows: TGTGCCAGTAGTTCCCCAGCGGCCTACGAGCAGTACTTC.

The V and J genes are TRBV20-1 and TRBJ1-2; the D is unclear. Trimming removed 3 bases at V and 8 bases at J, with 10 bases between. CDR3 length: 11 residues. Germline assignment: CDR1 DFQATT and CDR2 SNEGSKA (reference sequence). This chain's CDR3 is CSASRPGGYTF. As DNA, the CDR3 is TGCAGTGCTAGTCGCCCGGGAGGCTACACCTTC.

The rearrangement uses TRBV9 and TRBJ1-4; D gene uncertain. V lost 4 bases, J lost 7 bases, and 20 bases lay in between. The germline gives CDR1 SGDLS, CDR2 YYNGEE. The CDR3 is 16 residues long. Written as DNA, the CDR3 is TGTGCCAGCAGCCCCTTGACGGGATCAGCCGCTGAAAAACTGTTTTTT. This codes for CASSPLTGSAAEKLFF. Filled out from reference TRBV9 and TRBJ1-4, the complete variable domain reads DSGVTQTPKHLITATGQRVTLRCSPRSGDLSVYWYQQSLDQGLQFLIQYYNGEERAKGNILERFSAQQFPDLHSELNLSSLELGDSALYFCASSPLTGSAAEKLFFGSGTQLSVL.

Written as DNA, the CDR3 is TGTGCCAGCAGCCCCTCCGGGGGGCTCGGGTATGGCTACACCTTC. Amino acids: CASSPSGGLGYGYTF. The rearrangement joins TRBV9 to TRBJ1-2; a weak D match, TRBD1 (6 bases). Trimming shortened V by 4 bases and J by 5 bases, and 18 bases separated the two germline ends. The length of the CDR3 is 15 residues. Germline CDR1 is SGDLS and CDR2 is YYNGEE.

In this sample, this clonotype turned up a few times. This rearrangement joins TRBV12-3 or TRBV12-4 to TRBJ2-7; TRBD1 matches 7 bases. This CDR3 has 15 residues. V shed 6 bases and J 2 bases; nucleotides not matched to a gene: 10. The CDR3 region is CASSHYGTVTYEQYF. The CDR3 nucleotides read TGTGCCAGCAGCCACTACGGGACAGTTACCTACGAGCAGTACTTC.

The rearrangement joins TRBV9 to TRBJ1-4, with D possibly matching TRBD1 (5 bases). Trimming removed 4 bases at V and 5 bases at J, with 18 bases between. The CDR3 runs 16 residues. The germline CDR1 and CDR2 sequences are SGDLS and YYNGEE. This CDR3 is CASSLEGQGPNEKLFF. DNA for the CDR3: TGTGCCAGCAGCTTGGAGGGCCAGGGCCCAAATGAAAAACTGTTTTTT.

V is TRBV5-1 and J is TRBJ2-7; maybe TRBD2 (5 bases). The germline gives CDR1 SGHRS, CDR2 YFSETQ. Deletions cut 0 bases from V and 6 bases from J, with 7 bases between. The CDR3 loop spans 12 amino acids. CDR3 DNA: TGCGCCAGCAGCTTGGAACGGGGCGAGCAGTACTTC. Amino acid sequence: CASSLERGEQYF.

This sequence joins TRBV30 and TRBJ2-1; D is unresolved. The V end was cut by 5 bases, the J end by 0 bases, with 11 bases between. The CDR3 is 14 residues long. From germline, CDR1 is GTSNPN and CDR2 SVGIG (reference sequence). In DNA form, the CDR3 reads TGTGCCTGGGTCGTCACCAGCTCCTACAATGAGCAGTTCTTC. Residues: CAWVVTSSYNEQFF.

V gene TRBV5-1 combines with J gene TRBJ2-7; TRBD1 agrees at 7 bases. Germline V gene data show CDR1 as SGHRS and CDR2 as YFSETQ. The CDR3 has 15 residues. V trimming: 0 bases; J trimming: 2 bases; junction bases outside the gene matches: 5. CDR3: CASSLGTGIPYEQYF. The CDR3 DNA is TGCGCCAGCAGCTTGGGGACAGGAATTCCCTACGAGCAGTACTTC.